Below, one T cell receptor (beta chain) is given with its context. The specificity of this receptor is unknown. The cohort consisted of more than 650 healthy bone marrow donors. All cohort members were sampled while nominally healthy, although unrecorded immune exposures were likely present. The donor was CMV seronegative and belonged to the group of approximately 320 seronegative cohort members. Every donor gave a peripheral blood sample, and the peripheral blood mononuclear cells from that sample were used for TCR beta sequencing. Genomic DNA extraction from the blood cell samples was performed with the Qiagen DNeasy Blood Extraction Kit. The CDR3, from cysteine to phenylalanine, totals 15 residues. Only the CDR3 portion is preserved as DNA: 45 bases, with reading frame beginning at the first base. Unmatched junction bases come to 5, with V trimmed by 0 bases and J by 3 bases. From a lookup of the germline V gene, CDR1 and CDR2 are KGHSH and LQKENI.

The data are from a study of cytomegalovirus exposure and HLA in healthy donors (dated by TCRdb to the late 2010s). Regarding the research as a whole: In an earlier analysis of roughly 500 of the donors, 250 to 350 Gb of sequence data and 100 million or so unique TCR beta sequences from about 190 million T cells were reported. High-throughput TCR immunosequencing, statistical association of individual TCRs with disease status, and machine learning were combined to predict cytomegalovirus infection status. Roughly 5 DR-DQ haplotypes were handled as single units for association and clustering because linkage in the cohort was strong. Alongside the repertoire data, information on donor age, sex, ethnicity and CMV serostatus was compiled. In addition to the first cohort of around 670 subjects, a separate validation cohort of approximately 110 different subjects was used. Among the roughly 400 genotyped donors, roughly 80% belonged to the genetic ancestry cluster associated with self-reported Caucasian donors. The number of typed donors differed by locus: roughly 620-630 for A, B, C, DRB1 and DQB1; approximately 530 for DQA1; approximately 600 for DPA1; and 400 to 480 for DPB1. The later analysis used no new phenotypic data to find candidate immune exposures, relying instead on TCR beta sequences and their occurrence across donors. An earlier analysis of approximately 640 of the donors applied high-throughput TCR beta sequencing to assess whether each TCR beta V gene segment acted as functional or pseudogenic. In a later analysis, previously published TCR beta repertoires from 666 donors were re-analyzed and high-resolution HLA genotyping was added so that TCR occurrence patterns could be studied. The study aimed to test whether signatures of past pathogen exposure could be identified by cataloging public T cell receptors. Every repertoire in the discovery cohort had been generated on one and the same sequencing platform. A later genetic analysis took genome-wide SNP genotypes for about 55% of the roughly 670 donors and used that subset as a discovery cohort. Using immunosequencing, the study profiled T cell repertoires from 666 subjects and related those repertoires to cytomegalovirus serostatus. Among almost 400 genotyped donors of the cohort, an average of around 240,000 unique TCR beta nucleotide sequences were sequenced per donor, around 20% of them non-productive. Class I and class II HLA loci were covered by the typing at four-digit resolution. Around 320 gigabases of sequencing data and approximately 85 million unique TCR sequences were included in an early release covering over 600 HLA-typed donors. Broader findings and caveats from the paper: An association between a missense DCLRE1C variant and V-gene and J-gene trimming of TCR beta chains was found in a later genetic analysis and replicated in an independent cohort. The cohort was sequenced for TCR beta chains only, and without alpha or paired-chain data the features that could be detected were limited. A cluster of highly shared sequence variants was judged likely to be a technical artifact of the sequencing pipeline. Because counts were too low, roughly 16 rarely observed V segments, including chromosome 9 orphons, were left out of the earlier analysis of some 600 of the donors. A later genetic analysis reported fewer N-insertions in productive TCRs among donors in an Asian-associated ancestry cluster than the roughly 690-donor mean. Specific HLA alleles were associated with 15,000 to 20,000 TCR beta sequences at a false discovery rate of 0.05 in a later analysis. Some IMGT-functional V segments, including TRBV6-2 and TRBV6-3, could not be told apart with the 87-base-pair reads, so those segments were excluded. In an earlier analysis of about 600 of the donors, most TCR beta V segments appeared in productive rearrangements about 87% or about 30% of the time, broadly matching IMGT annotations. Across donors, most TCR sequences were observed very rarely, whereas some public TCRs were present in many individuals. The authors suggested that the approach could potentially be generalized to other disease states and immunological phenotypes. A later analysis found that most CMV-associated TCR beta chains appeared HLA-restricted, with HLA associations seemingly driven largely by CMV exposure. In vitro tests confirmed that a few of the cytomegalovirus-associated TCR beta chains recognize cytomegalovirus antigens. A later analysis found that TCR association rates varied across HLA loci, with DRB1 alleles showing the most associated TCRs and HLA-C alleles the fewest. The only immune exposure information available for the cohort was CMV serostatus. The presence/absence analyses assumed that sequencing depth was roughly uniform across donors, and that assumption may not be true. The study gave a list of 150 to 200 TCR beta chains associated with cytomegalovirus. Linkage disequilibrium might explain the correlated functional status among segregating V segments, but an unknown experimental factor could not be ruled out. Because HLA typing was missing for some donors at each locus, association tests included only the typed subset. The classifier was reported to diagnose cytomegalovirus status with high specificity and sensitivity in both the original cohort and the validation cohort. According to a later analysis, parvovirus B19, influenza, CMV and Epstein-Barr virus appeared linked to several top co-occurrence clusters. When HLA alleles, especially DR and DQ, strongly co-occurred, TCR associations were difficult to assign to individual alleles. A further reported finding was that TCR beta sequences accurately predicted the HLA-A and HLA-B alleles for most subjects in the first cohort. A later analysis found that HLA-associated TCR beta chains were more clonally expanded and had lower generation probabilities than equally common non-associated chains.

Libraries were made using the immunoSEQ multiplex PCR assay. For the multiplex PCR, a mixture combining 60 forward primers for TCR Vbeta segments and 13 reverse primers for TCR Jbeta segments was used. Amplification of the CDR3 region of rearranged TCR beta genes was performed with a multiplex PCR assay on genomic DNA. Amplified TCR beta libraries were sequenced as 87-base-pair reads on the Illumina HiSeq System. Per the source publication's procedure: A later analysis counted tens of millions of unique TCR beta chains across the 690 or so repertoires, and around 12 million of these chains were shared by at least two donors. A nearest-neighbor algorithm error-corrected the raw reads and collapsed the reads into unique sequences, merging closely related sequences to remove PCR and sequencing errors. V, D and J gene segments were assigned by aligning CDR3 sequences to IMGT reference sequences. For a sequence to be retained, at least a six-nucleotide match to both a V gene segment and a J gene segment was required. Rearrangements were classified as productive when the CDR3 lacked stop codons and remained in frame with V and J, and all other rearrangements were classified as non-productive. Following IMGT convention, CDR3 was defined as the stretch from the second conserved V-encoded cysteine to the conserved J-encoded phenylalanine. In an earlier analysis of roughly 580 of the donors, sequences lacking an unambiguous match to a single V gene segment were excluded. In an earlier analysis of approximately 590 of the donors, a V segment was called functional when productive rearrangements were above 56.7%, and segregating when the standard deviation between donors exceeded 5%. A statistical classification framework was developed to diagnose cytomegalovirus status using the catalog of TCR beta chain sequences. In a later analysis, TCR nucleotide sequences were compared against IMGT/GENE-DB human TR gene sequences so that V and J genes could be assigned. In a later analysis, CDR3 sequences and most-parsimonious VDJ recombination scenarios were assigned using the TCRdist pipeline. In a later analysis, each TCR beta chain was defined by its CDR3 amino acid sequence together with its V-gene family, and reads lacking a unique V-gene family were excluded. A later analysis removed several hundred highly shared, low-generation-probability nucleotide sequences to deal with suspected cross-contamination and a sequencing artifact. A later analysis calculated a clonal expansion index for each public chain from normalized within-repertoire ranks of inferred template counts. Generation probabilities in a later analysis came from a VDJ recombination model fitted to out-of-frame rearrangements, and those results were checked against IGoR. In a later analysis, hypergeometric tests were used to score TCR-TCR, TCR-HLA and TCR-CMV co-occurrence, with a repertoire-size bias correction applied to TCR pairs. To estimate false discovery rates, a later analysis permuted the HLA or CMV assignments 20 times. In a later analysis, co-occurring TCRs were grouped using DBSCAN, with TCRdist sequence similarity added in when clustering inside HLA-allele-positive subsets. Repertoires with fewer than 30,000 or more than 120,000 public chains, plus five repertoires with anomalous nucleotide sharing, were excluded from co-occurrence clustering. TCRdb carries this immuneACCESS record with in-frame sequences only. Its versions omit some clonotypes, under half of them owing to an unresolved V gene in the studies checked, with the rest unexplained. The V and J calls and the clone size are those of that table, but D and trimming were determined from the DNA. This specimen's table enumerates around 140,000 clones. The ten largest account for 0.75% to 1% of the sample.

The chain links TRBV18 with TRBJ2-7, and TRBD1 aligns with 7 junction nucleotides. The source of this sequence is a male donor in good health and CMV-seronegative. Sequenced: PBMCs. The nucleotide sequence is TGTGCCAGCTCACCACCACTGGACAGGTTCTACGAGCAGTACTTC. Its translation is CASSPPLDRFYEQYF.